The following is a T cell receptor (beta chain) sequence with its context. The entry originates in a study of PD-1 and CTLA-4 blockade in melanoma. Assay: immunoSEQ multiplex PCR; the TCRdb copy retains only in-frame clones and omits some. The sample has approximately 33,000 clones, around 93% seen once. The germline gives CDR1 WSHSY, CDR2 SAAADI. The V and J ends lost 8 bases and 4 bases respectively, with 18 bases between them. The CDR3 extends over 14 amino acids. The receptor was derived from a human donor with melanoma. The chain carries TRBV10-2 and TRBJ2-7, with a tentative D call TRBD1 (5 bases). The sample consisted of CD8+ T cells from peripheral blood, taken from a patient given anti-PD-1 treatment. The CDR3 bases are TGCGCCAGCCTTCCCCCAGGGAAACGGTACGAGCAGTACTTC. Translated: CASLPPGKRYEQYF.